The T cell receptor (beta chain) under discussion was sequenced for a study of technical replicates of blood from a few donors. Only in-frame clones appear in the TCRdb table, and some are missing; sequencing was by immunoSEQ multiplex PCR. Of fewer than 80,000 clones listed, nearly 90% are singletons. Trimming stripped 1 base from V and 2 bases from J, with 10 bases between. Germline CDR1 and CDR2: SEHNR and FQNEAQ (reference sequence). CDR3 size: 15 residues. This TCR derives from a human donor in good health. Some clones in this sample may be carry-over from other donors' samples. V gene TRBV7-9 combines with J gene TRBJ2-3; TRBD1 is a possible D gene (6 bases). Material for sequencing was PBMCs. The CDR3 region is CASSLGDNPTDTQYF. Written as DNA, the CDR3 is TGTGCCAGCAGCTTAGGGGACAACCCCACAGATACGCAGTATTTT.